The 28 T cell receptor beta chains below were found in one sample sequenced in a study of blood T cell repertoires in COVID-19. TCRdb keeps only in-frame clones here, not all; method: immunoSEQ multiplex PCR. The table has around 81,000 clones, under 90% seen once. Sequenced: peripheral blood. Source of these receptors: a human donor in a cohort sampled during active COVID-19.

A few counts support this clone. The chain couples TRBV3-1 (or the pseudogene TRBV3-2) to TRBJ2-1; 9 bases are shared with TRBD2. After removal of 0 bases from V and 2 bases from J, the junction contained 2 bases not matched to a gene. This CDR3 is 16 amino acids long. Germline loops: CDR1 LGHDT, CDR2 YNNKEL (reference sequence). The CDR3 loop reads CASSQESGGPYNEQFF. The CDR3 region has the DNA TGTGCCAGCAGCCAAGAGAGCGGGGGGCCCTACAATGAGCAGTTCTTC.

The V gene is TRBV2, the J gene TRBJ1-3, with D hard to call. Germline V gene lookup returns CDR1 SNHLY and CDR2 FYNNEI. Trimming removed 6 bases at V and 11 bases at J, with 14 bases between. CDR3 length equals 12 residues. The CDR3 nucleotides read TGTGCCAGCAGCCCAAGACTCGGCCCCATATATTTT. This gives the protein CASSPRLGPIYF.

This chain links TRBV19 with TRBJ2-5, with D perhaps TRBD2 (5 bases). The CDR3 is made up of 13 amino acids. Germline-derived CDR1 and CDR2 are LNHDA and SQIVND (reference sequence). V lost 5 bases, J lost 4 bases, and 11 bases lay in between. The CDR3 sequence is CASSQRLTETQYF. In DNA form, the CDR3 reads TGTGCCAGTAGTCAAAGACTAACAGAGACCCAGTACTTC.

The gene calls are TRBV5-1 and TRBJ1-2, with D possibly TRBD1 on 6 matching bases. This CDR3 has 15 residues. The germline CDR1 and CDR2 sequences are SGHRS and YFSETQ. The V end was cut by 4 bases, the J end by 7 bases, with 20 bases between. This chain's CDR3 is CASSPRGGFDGGYTF. In DNA, the CDR3 is TGCGCCAGCAGCCCAAGAGGGGGATTTGATGGTGGCTACACCTTC.

V usage is TRBV6-4 and J usage is TRBJ2-2, with TRBD1 matching over 7 bases. This CDR3 contains 17 residues. Germline V gene sequence: CDR1 MRHNA, CDR2 SNTAGT. The trim removed 6 bases at V and 0 bases at J, leaving 10 bases unmatched. CDR3 region: CASSVTGALSNTGELFF. CDR3 coding DNA: TGTGCCAGCAGCGTCACAGGGGCGTTATCGAACACCGGGGAGCTGTTTTTT.

DNA of the CDR3: TGCGCCAGCAGCTTGTCAGGGTCCGTCTACGAGCAGTACTTC. This sequence encodes CASSLSGSVYEQYF. The chain couples TRBV5-1 to TRBJ2-7; D is perhaps TRBD1 (5 bases). The CDR3 contains 14 residues. The germline V gene encodes CDR1 SGHRS and CDR2 YFSETQ. The V and J ends lost 1 base and 3 bases respectively, with 11 bases between them.

This clone was observed a few times. The genes are TRBV6-5 and TRBJ1-6; TRBD1 might be the D (5 bases). The CDR3 extends over 13 amino acids. Between the trimmed V and J ends, which lost 5 bases and 14 bases, there was a span of 16 bases. Germline CDR1 MNHEY, CDR2 SVGAGI. DNA for the CDR3: TGTGCCAGCAGTCCCCGTGACAGACAGACCCTCCACTTT. It specifies CASSPRDRQTLHF.

The chain links TRBV15 to TRBJ1-5, with TRBD1 identical over 7 bases. V lost 7 bases, J lost 0 bases, and 3 bases stayed unmatched. Germline values: CDR1 LNHNV, CDR2 YYDKDF (reference sequence). This CDR3 is 14 amino acids long. For the CDR3, the DNA is TGTGCCACCACGCGGGACAGTAGCAATCAGCCCCAGCATTTT. The encoded protein is CATTRDSSNQPQHF.

This chain uses TRBV3-1 (or the pseudogene TRBV3-2) with TRBJ1-5, with D unclear. Germline V CDR1 and CDR2: LGHDT, YNNKEL (reference sequence). The CDR3 runs to 14 residues. V was clipped by 0 bases and J by 7 bases, with 10 bases between them. The DNA for the CDR3 is TGTGCCAGCAGCCAAGATTTACGAGGGCAGCCCCAGCATTTT. Translating gives CASSQDLRGQPQHF.

The chain joins TRBV7-3 to TRBJ2-5, with 8 bases lining up with TRBD1. The CDR3 extends over 15 amino acids. The ends lost 3 bases at V and 5 bases at J; junction bases unmatched: 8. Germline V gene data show CDR1 as SGHTA and CDR2 as FQGTGA. The CDR3 sequence is CASSFRQGAVETQYF. The DNA of the CDR3 is TGTGCCAGCAGCTTCCGGCAGGGGGCCGTCGAGACCCAGTACTTC.

Note on this clone: This sample also contains other DNA sequences that code for the same CDR3. The chain combines TRBV5-1 with TRBJ1-3; D is undetermined. V lost 0 bases, J lost 1 base, and 8 bases lay in between. Germline lookup yields CDR1 SGHRS and CDR2 YFSETQ. This CDR3 is built from 15 residues. CDR3 in DNA: TGCGCCAGCAGCTTGGGTGCAGGATCTGGAAACACCATATATTTT. Its protein product is CASSLGAGSGNTIYF.

The V gene is TRBV5-1, the J gene TRBJ2-3; 7 bases fit TRBD1. Unmatched junction bases numbered 14, after V lost 0 bases and J lost 4 bases. This CDR3 region has 18 residues. CDR1 is SGHRS and CDR2 is YFSETQ in the germline V gene. The CDR3 loop reads CASSLATGAHRVADTQYF. As DNA, the CDR3 is TGCGCCAGCAGCTTGGCCACAGGGGCACATCGGGTCGCAGATACGCAGTATTTT.

The rearrangement links TRBV23-1 to TRBJ2-7; no clear D gene. TRBV23-1 is noted as an ORF with a role that remains uncertain. V was pared by 11 bases and J by 0 bases, with 11 bases between. This CDR3 region has 12 residues. CDR3 sequence reads: CACCGSSYEQYF. CDR3 sequence (DNA): TGCGCCTGCTGCGGAAGCTCCTACGAGCAGTACTTC.

The CDR3 DNA follows: TGCGCCAGCAGCCAAGAGGCGGGGTATGGCTACACCTTC. It codes for CASSQEAGYGYTF. The chain has TRBV4-1 and TRBJ1-2; D is unresolved. Trimming took 0 bases from V and 5 from J, leaving 7 bases between them. CDR1 MGHRA and CDR2 YSYEKL come from the germline V gene. The CDR3 length is 13 residues.

The rearrangement uses TRBV30 and TRBJ2-2; no firm D call. This CDR3 has 14 residues. Germline values: CDR1 GTSNPN, CDR2 SVGIG (reference sequence). The V and J ends lost 2 bases and 3 bases respectively, with 10 bases between them. DNA for the CDR3: TGTGCCTGGAGTAGGTACACAGACACCGGGGAGCTGTTTTTT. Translated: CAWSRYTDTGELFF. Together with reference TRBV30 and TRBJ2-2, the CDR3 gives the full variable domain: SQTIHQWPATLVQPVGSPLSLECTVEGTSNPNLYWYRQAAGRGLQLLFYSVGIGQISSEVPQNLSASRPQDRQFILSSKKLLLSDSGFYLCAWSRYTDTGELFFGEGSRLTVL.

This chain connects TRBV5-1 to TRBJ2-7; 7 bases map to TRBD1. Germline CDR1 is SGHRS and CDR2 is YFSETQ. Germline trimming cut 4 bases from V and 0 bases from J; bases unmatched to any gene: 4. This CDR3 has 14 amino acids. CDR3: CASSQGQPSYEQYF. Written as DNA, the CDR3 is TGCGCCAGCAGCCAGGGACAGCCCTCCTACGAGCAGTACTTC.

The chain links TRBV9 to TRBJ1-4; TRBD1 matches 7 bases. The ends lost 2 bases at V and 5 bases at J; junction bases unmatched: 3. CDR3 size: 14 residues. Per the germline V gene, CDR1 is SGDLS and CDR2 is YYNGEE. The CDR3: CASSVQGGNEKLFF. CDR3 nucleotides: TGTGCCAGCAGCGTTCAGGGGGGCAATGAAAAACTGTTTTTT.

The rearrangement joins TRBV9 to TRBJ1-1, with D possibly TRBD1 on 6 matching bases. Trimming stripped 4 bases from V and 1 base from J, with 17 bases between. This CDR3 is 16 amino acids long. CDR1 SGDLS and CDR2 YYNGEE come from the germline V gene. The DNA of the CDR3 is TGTGCCAGCAGCCCAGGGGTCCAGGGCTGGAACACTGAAGCTTTCTTT. Protein sequence: CASSPGVQGWNTEAFF.

The rearrangement links TRBV19 to TRBJ1-3, with 9 bases that match TRBD1. V trimming: 5 bases; J trimming: 2 bases; junction bases outside the gene matches: 4. Germline V gene sequence: CDR1 LNHDA, CDR2 SQIVND (reference sequence). The CDR3 contains 15 residues. The CDR3 sequence: CASSPRTGAGNTIYF. In DNA form, the CDR3 reads TGTGCCAGTAGTCCGCGGACAGGGGCTGGAAACACCATATATTTT.

This sequence joins TRBV4-1 and TRBJ1-6; TRBD1 matches 7 bases. Germline assignment: CDR1 MGHRA and CDR2 YSYEKL. V was clipped by 1 base and J by 10 bases; unmatched bases: 7. The CDR3 contains 15 residues. This CDR3 is CASSQAGQTESPLHF. The CDR3 nucleotides are TGCGCCAGCAGCCAAGCGGGACAGACAGAATCACCCCTCCACTTT.

This clone was seen more than once but under ten times. The genes are TRBV15 and TRBJ1-5; D is possibly TRBD1 (6 bases). Germline CDR1 LNHNV, CDR2 YYDKDF (reference sequence). Deletions cut 0 bases from V and 3 bases from J, with 9 bases between. This CDR3 region has 15 residues. CDR3 DNA sequence: TGTGCCACCAGCAGAGACGGACAGATCAATCAGCCCCAGCATTTT. Translating gives CATSRDGQINQPQHF.

The CDR3 loop is CASRTLAGGQETQYF. Here the CDR3 DNA reads TGTGCCAGCAGGACCTTAGCGGGGGGACAAGAGACCCAGTACTTC. The V gene is TRBV6-5, the J gene TRBJ2-5, with 10 nucleotides matching TRBD2. This CDR3 is 15 amino acids long. J lost 2 bases, V lost 6 bases, and 6 bases had no gene match. Germline V gene sequence: CDR1 MNHEY, CDR2 SVGAGI.

The chain is built from TRBV10-3 and TRBJ1-4; TRBD1 matches at 7 bases. The V segment lost 3 bases and the J segment 5 bases; nucleotides outside the gene matches: 6. From germline, CDR1 is ENHRY and CDR2 SYGVKD. The CDR3 runs to 15 residues. The CDR3 nucleotides are TGTGCCATCAGTGACTCAGGGGGGAAAAATGAAAAACTGTTTTTT. Translated: CAISDSGGKNEKLFF.

The chain's CDR3 is CASSSSRAGVNTDTQYF. For the CDR3, the DNA is TGTGCCAGCAGCTCCAGTAGAGCGGGGGTGAACACAGATACGCAGTATTTT. The chain links TRBV13 to TRBJ2-3, with 8 nucleotides matching TRBD2. CDR1 PRHDT and CDR2 FYEKMQ come from the germline V gene (reference sequence). The V and J ends lost 4 bases and 2 bases, in that order; junction bases with no gene match: 11. This CDR3 is 17 amino acids long.

This rearrangement joins TRBV27 to TRBJ1-2, with a weak D call TRBD1 (5 bases). The CDR3 contains 13 residues. The germline gives CDR1 MNHEY, CDR2 SMNVEV (reference sequence). The V gene lost 3 bases and the J gene lost 8 bases, with 13 bases spanning the gap. The CDR3 DNA sequence: TGTGCCAGCAGTTTCGTAGGGGCGGGAGGCTACACCTTC. Amino acid sequence: CASSFVGAGGYTF.

This chain connects TRBV19 to TRBJ2-7; the match to TRBD1 covers 7 bases. Germline CDR1 reads LNHDA; CDR2 reads SQIVND (reference sequence). V trimming: 3 bases; J trimming: 1 base; junction bases outside the gene matches: 9. The CDR3 length is 16 residues. The CDR3 DNA is TGTGCCAGTAGTATTTTAGGGGGCGAGGGTTCCTACGAGCAGTACTTC. As protein: CASSILGGEGSYEQYF.

This clone came up a few times. The rearrangement links TRBV5-6 to TRBJ1-2, with 7 bases fitting TRBD1. With V trimmed by 3 bases and J by 1 base, 9 bases remained unmatched. This CDR3 contains 16 residues. Germline CDR1 SGHDT, CDR2 YYEEEE. CDR3 sequence (DNA): TGTGCCAGCAGCTCCCCAAGGGCAGGGGGTAACTATGGCTACACCTTC. Amino acid sequence: CASSSPRAGGNYGYTF.

About this clone: The same CDR3 also results from other DNA sequences found in this sample. V usage is TRBV6-6 and J usage is TRBJ2-5; 9 bases map to TRBD1. There are 15 residues in the CDR3. The V gene's germline CDR1 is MNHNY and CDR2 SVGAGI (reference sequence). Germline trimming cut 0 bases from V and 5 bases from J; bases unmatched to any gene: 4. CDR3 loop: CASSYSGQGQETQYF. The DNA of the CDR3 is TGTGCCAGCAGTTACTCGGGACAGGGTCAGGAGACCCAGTACTTC.